These 17 T cell receptor beta chains share one sample of origin, sequenced in a study of cytomegalovirus exposure and HLA in healthy donors. The PCR contained 60 Vbeta and 13 Jbeta primers. Sequencing was performed with immunoSEQ multiplex PCR; in TCRdb, only in-frame clones are kept and a portion is missing. The sample has about 120,000 clones; more than 60% are singletons. The specimen was PBMCs. These TCRs come from a man in his late teens or twenties in good health and CMV-seronegative.

The CDR3 is CASSPPGGMYEQYF. The CDR3 DNA sequence: TGTGCCAGCTCACCACCGGGGGGGATGTACGAGCAGTACTTC. The V and J genes are TRBV18 and TRBJ2-7; 7 bases line up with TRBD2. Per germline, CDR1 KGHSH and CDR2 LQKENI. The CDR3 length is 14 residues. V shed 0 bases and J 4 bases; nucleotides not matched to a gene: 3.

The chain combines TRBV10-1 with TRBJ1-1; tentative D call: TRBD1 (6 bases). Germline V gives CDR1 WNHNN, CDR2 SYGVQD (reference sequence). This CDR3 has 14 residues. V shed 0 bases and J shed 11 bases, with 16 bases lying between them. CDR3 protein: CASSESGTPGGAFF. CDR3 DNA sequence: TGCGCCAGCAGTGAGTCCGGGACACCGGGGGGTGCTTTCTTT.

The chain combines TRBV27 with TRBJ2-1; the match to TRBD1 covers 9 bases. J lost 9 bases, V lost 5 bases, and 11 bases had no gene match. The germline gives CDR1 MNHEY, CDR2 SMNVEV (reference sequence). The CDR3 extends over 15 amino acids. This chain's CDR3 is CASSTGTGISGEQFF. In nucleotides, the CDR3 is TGTGCCAGCAGTACGGGGACAGGGATATCGGGTGAGCAGTTCTTC.

This rearrangement joins TRBV2 to TRBJ2-1, with a tentative D call TRBD1 (5 bases). This CDR3 has 14 amino acids. Between the trimmed V and J ends, which lost 7 bases and 5 bases, there was a span of 15 bases. Looked up from germline, CDR1 is SNHLY and CDR2 is FYNNEI. The CDR3 sequence is CASMVRQTHNEQFF. As DNA, the CDR3 is TGTGCCAGCATGGTTCGACAGACCCACAATGAGCAGTTCTTC.

In its sample, this clone was seen a few times. The J gene is TRBJ2-7, the V gene TRBV11-2; 9 bases are a match to TRBD1. V lost 2 bases and J lost 2; bases outside the gene matches: 4. The CDR3 contains 15 residues. Germline values: CDR1 SGHAT, CDR2 FQNNGV. The CDR3 region has the DNA TGTGCCAGCAGCTTAATCGGGACAGGGACCTACGAGCAGTACTTC. Its protein is CASSLIGTGTYEQYF.

DNA for the CDR3: TGTGCCAGCAGCTTGGACAGACGGTCCTACGAGCAGTACTTC. Encoded protein: CASSLDRRSYEQYF. This chain joins TRBV5-4 and TRBJ2-7; D not certain. CDR3 length equals 14 residues. V lost 0 bases and J 1 base, leaving 8 bases between the germline ends. CDR1 is SGHNT and CDR2 is YYREEE in the germline V gene (reference sequence).

This clone was found a few times. The J gene is TRBJ1-1, the V gene TRBV10-2; weak D call: TRBD1 (5 bases). The germline gives CDR1 WSHSY, CDR2 SAAADI. With 4 bases removed from V and 1 base from J, the gap between germline ends came to 7 bases. This CDR3 spans 13 amino acids. CDR3 sequence: CASSGGGNTEAFF. Written as DNA, the CDR3 is TGCGCCAGCAGTGGGGGGGGGAACACTGAAGCTTTCTTT.

Comment on this clone: One end of the junction does not line up with germline, which may come from a read error. This chain connects TRBV30 to TRBJ2-7, with TRBD1 matching over 11 bases. Germline V gene lookup returns CDR1 GTSNPN and CDR2 SVGIG (reference sequence). This CDR3 has 14 residues. CDR3 coding DNA: TGTGCCTGGTCTACCTTAAGGACAGGGGGCGAGCAGTCCTTC. It is translated as CAWSTLRTGGEQSF. Supplemented by reference TRBV30 and TRBJ2-7, the full variable domain reads SQTIHQWPATLVQPVGSPLSLECTVEGTSNPNLYWYRQAAGRGLQLLFYSVGIGQISSEVPQNLSASRPQDRQFILSSKKLLLSDSGFYLCAWSTLRTGGEQSFGPGTRLTVT.

This clone was counted between two and nine times. The J gene is TRBJ2-2, the V gene TRBV29-1, with D maybe TRBD1 (5 bases). This CDR3 is 11 amino acids long. Germline lookup yields CDR1 SQVTM and CDR2 ANQGSEA. The V end was cut by 7 bases, the J end by 8 bases, with 11 bases between. The CDR3 spells CSAGQSGELFF. Here the CDR3 DNA reads TGCAGCGCCGGACAATCGGGGGAGCTGTTTTTT.

The rearrangement uses TRBV5-1 and TRBJ1-1, with D maybe TRBD1 (5 bases). The length of the CDR3 is 14 residues. V lost 7 bases and J lost 6, with 19 bases in between. The germline gives CDR1 SGHRS, CDR2 YFSETQ. The DNA for the CDR3 is TGCGCCAGCTGCCTGGGGGGAGGATACGCTGAAGCTTTCTTT. Translating it yields CASCLGGGYAEAFF.

The rearrangement joins TRBV6-5 to TRBJ1-1; the D is unclear. Trimming removed 6 bases at V and 1 base at J, with 9 bases between. The V gene's germline CDR1 is MNHEY and CDR2 SVGAGI. This CDR3 spans 13 amino acids. CDR3 in amino acids: CASSLGGNTEAFF. The CDR3 DNA reads TGTGCCAGCAGCCTCGGTGGGAACACTGAAGCTTTCTTT.

This chain links TRBV5-6 with TRBJ2-2; a possible D gene is TRBD2 (6 bases). The CDR3 contains 13 residues. The germline V gene encodes CDR1 SGHDT and CDR2 YYEEEE. With 2 bases removed from V and 6 bases from J, the gap between germline ends came to 8 bases. CDR3 sequence reads: CASSFASAGELFF. CDR3 in DNA: TGTGCCAGCAGCTTTGCTAGCGCCGGGGAGCTGTTTTTT.

This sequence joins TRBV2 and TRBJ2-7; D is perhaps TRBD1 (6 bases). Trimming took off 3 bases at V and 5 bases at J, with 14 bases between the two ends. CDR1 and CDR2 (germline): SNHLY, FYNNEI. The CDR3 is 14 residues long. CDR3 bases: TGTGCCAGCAGTGAGCGGACGACAGGAGACGAGCAGTACTTC. Its translation: CASSERTTGDEQYF.

A note on this clone: The junction does not match germline at one end; this may be a read error. The CDR3 DNA sequence: TGTGCCAGCACCATAGGGGGGGTTGATGGCAACACCTTC. Residues: CASTIGGVDGNTF. J is TRBJ1-2 and V is TRBV6-6, with D tentatively TRBD1 (6 bases). The V gene's germline CDR1 is MNHNY and CDR2 SVGAGI (reference sequence). This CDR3 contains 13 residues.

The gene calls are TRBV7-2 and TRBJ2-3, with 8 bases that match TRBD2. Germline values: CDR1 SGHTA, CDR2 FQGNSA. With V trimmed by 0 bases and J by 7 bases, 18 bases remained unmatched. The CDR3 sequence is 19 residues long. This CDR3 is CASSLAAFTAGGPAYTQYF. CDR3 in DNA: TGTGCCAGCAGCTTAGCGGCCTTCACTGCGGGAGGCCCTGCTTATACGCAGTATTTT.

On this clone itself: A junction end diverges from the germline sequence, so it may reflect a read error. The gene calls are TRBV6-6 and TRBJ1-3; TRBD1 might be the D (6 bases). The CDR3 is 15 amino acids. Germline CDR1 MNHNY, CDR2 SVGAGI (reference sequence). The CDR3 region is CPSSYVGAGGNTIYF. The CDR3 DNA is TGTCCCAGCAGTTACGTGGGGGCTGGCGGAAACACCATATATTTT.

This clone has a single count. CDR3 amino acids: CASSRPGTSGRAPHEQYF. The CDR3, as DNA: TGTGCCAGCTCACGGCCCGGGACTAGCGGGAGGGCCCCCCACGAGCAGTACTTC. J is TRBJ2-7 and V is TRBV18, with 16 bases fitting TRBD2. J lost 5 bases, V lost 4 bases, and 11 bases had no gene match. This CDR3 contains 18 residues. Germline values: CDR1 KGHSH, CDR2 LQKENI.